These 9 T cell receptor beta chains were all obtained from the same sample, sequenced in a study of shared clonotypes between healthy human individuals. Sequencing used immunoSEQ multiplex PCR; TCRdb keeps in-frame clones, though not all of them. The top ten clones hold over 9.5% of a sample with about 520,000 clones, roughly 80% of them seen once. The specimen was PBMCs. These receptors all come from a woman between 35 and 50 years old in good health. Some clones in this sample may be carry-over from other donors' samples.

The rearrangement uses TRBV20-1 and TRBJ1-3, with D unclear. V dropped 4 bases and J dropped 9 bases, with 10 bases sitting between them. Germline V gene data show CDR1 as DFQATT and CDR2 as SNEGSKA (reference sequence). The CDR3 runs to 11 residues. CDR3 nucleotides: TGCAGTGCTACTAATAGTATCACCATATATTTT. It encodes CSATNSITIYF.

The rearrangement links TRBV19 to TRBJ1-1; D ambiguous. CDR3 size: 14 residues. Trimming cost V 4 bases and J 5 bases, with 14 bases left between them. Germline assignment: CDR1 LNHDA and CDR2 SQIVND (reference sequence). CDR3 region: CASSTPGPATEAFF. CDR3 in DNA: TGTGCCAGTAGTACCCCAGGCCCAGCGACTGAAGCTTTCTTT.

Turning to this clone: Only one base separates this from a far larger clonotype, so it likely reflects a read error. J is TRBJ2-5 and V is TRBV28; D not certain. This CDR3 region has 13 residues. Germline V gives CDR1 MDHEN, CDR2 SYDVKM. The CDR3 region has the DNA TGTGCCGGCAGTTTCGAGAGACAAGAGACCCAGTACTTC. This encodes CAGSFERQETQYF.

This chain connects TRBV19 to TRBJ1-5; D uncertain. CDR1 is LNHDA, CDR2 SQIVND, per germline (reference sequence). Trimming left V 5 bases short and J 0 bases short, with 11 bases between. The CDR3 sequence is 15 residues long. The CDR3 spells CASSPPGTSNQPQHF. The CDR3 region has the DNA TGTGCCAGTAGTCCCCCGGGAACTAGCAATCAGCCCCAGCATTTT.

The chain uses TRBV29-1 and TRBJ1-3; no definite D call. The V and J ends lost 0 bases and 0 bases respectively, with 3 bases between them. Germline CDR1 and CDR2: SQVTM and ANQGSEA. The CDR3 runs 13 residues. CDR3 sequence reads: CSVEDRSGNTIYF. DNA for the CDR3: TGCAGCGTTGAAGACCGCTCTGGAAACACCATATATTTT.

The chain joins TRBV4-1 to TRBJ2-5; 14 bases line up with TRBD2. Germline assignment: CDR1 MGHRA and CDR2 YSYEKL. The CDR3 sequence is 17 residues long. V shed 3 bases, J shed 5 bases, and the junction held 8 bases outside the gene matches. CDR3 in amino acids: CASSHAGTSGGRETQYF. DNA of the CDR3: TGCGCCAGCAGCCACGCTGGGACTAGCGGGGGCCGGGAGACCCAGTACTTC.

V is TRBV6-1 and J is TRBJ2-7; possible D gene TRBD2, 6 bases. CDR3 length: 15 amino acids. The V gene's germline CDR1 is MNHNS and CDR2 SASEGT. The V and J ends lost 2 bases and 4 bases respectively, with 15 bases between them. The CDR3 nucleotides read TGTGCCAGCAGTGAAACCTCGGGAGTCACTTACGAGCAGTACTTC. It is translated as CASSETSGVTYEQYF.

The chain joins TRBV6-1 to TRBJ2-5; 11 positions match TRBD1. Per germline, CDR1 MNHNS and CDR2 SASEGT. Trimming took 3 bases from V and 5 from J; bases not matched to a gene: 8. This CDR3 contains 16 residues. The CDR3 DNA is TGTGCCAGCAGTGAGGGGGGACAGGGGGTTAGGGAGACCCAGTACTTC. Translation: CASSEGGQGVRETQYF.

This rearrangement joins TRBV7-3 to TRBJ2-1, with no clear D. V lost 5 bases to trimming and J lost 5 bases, with 16 bases between them. Looked up from germline, CDR1 is SGHTA and CDR2 is FQGTGA. The CDR3 has 15 amino acids. CDR3 in DNA: TGTGCCAGCAGCGCCTCAGGACGGAGAAACAATGAGCAGTTCTTC. Translated: CASSASGRRNNEQFF.